The table lists the clone carrying this TCR beta chain with a count of one. The antigen remains unidentified. The sample has other DNA sequences that encode this CDR3 too. The CDR3 has 13 residues. Between the trimmed V and J ends, which lost 1 base and 0 bases, there was a span of 4 bases. The germline V gene encodes CDR1 SGHNT and CDR2 YYREEE (reference sequence). Naive CD8 cells lacked CD45RO and underwent positive selection for CCR7, leaving out terminally differentiated effector memory CD45RA+ cells. This sample was included in a study of shared clonotypes between healthy human individuals. Across the whole study: There were three CD4 naive, three CD4 memory, two CD8 naive and one CD8 memory plates per donor. Findings and caveats of the study: Clonotype sharing among donors was thought likely to change with sequencing depth. Despite large depth, rarefaction showed incomplete sorted-subset sequencing.

Original processing methods: Filtering of immunoSEQ junctional sequences could not match full-length read filtering. The method was immunoSEQ multiplex PCR; TCRdb's version includes in-frame clones alone and lacks a portion of them. V and J calls and clone size follow that table, whereas D and trimming were derived from the DNA. The data contain about 2 million clones, about 94% of them seen just once; the ten biggest clones take up 1% to 1.5%. The sample consisted of naive CD8+ T cells sorted from blood. The receptor was isolated from a man aged 18 to 35 in good health. The V and J genes are TRBV5-4 and TRBJ1-1; no firm D call. In DNA form, the CDR3 reads TGTGCCAGCAGCTTGTTCTTGAACACTGAAGCTTTCTTT. Translating it yields CASSLFLNTEAFF.